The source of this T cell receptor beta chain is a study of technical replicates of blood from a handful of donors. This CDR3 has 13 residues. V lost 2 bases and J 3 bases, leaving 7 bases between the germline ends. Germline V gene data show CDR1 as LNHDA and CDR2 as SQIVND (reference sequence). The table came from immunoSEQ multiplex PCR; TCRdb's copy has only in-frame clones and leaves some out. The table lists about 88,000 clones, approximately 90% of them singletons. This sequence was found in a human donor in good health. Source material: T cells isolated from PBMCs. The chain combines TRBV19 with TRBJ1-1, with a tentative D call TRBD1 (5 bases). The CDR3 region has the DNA TGTGCCAGTAGTATACGACAGCACACTGAAGCTTTCTTT. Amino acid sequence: CASSIRQHTEAFF.